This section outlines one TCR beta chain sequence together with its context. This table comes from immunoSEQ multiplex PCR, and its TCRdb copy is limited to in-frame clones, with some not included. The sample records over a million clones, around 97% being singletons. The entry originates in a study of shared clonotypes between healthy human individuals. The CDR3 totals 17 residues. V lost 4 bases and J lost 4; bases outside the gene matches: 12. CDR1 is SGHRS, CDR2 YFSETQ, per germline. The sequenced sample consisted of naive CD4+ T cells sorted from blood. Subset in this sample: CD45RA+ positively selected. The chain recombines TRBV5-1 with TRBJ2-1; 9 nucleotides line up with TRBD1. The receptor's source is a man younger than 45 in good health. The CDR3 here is CASSHIQGAGSYNEQFF. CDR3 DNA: TGCGCCAGCAGCCACATACAGGGGGCCGGTTCTTACAATGAGCAGTTCTTC.